This passage covers 19 T cell receptor beta chains from one sample sequenced in a study of blood T cell repertoires in COVID-19. Profiled with immunoSEQ multiplex PCR; TCRdb holds only in-frame clones, not every one. The sample lists under 550,000 clones; roughly 89% were seen once. Sequenced input: peripheral blood. These receptors were collected from a man between 18 and 35 years old with COVID-19, enrolled during active disease.

This clone was counted a few times. V and J are TRBV11-2 and TRBJ1-2; unclear D gene. In germline, CDR1 is SGHAT, CDR2 FQNNGV. The CDR3 length is 15 residues. V was cut by 5 bases and J by 6 bases, with 19 bases left in between. The CDR3 DNA reads as TGTGCCAGCAGCAACCCATTGTGGAGGGCGGATGGCTACACCTTC. Its protein is CASSNPLWRADGYTF.

This clone was seen only a few times. V gene TRBV6-6 combines with J gene TRBJ2-1; D is possibly TRBD2 (5 bases). The germline CDR1 and CDR2 sequences are MNHNY and SVGAGI (reference sequence). Trimming cost V 8 bases and J 6 bases, with 14 bases left between them. This CDR3 comprises 13 residues. CDR3 bases: TGTGCCAGCGAGGGATCTATGTCCAATGAGCAGTTCTTC. Protein sequence: CASEGSMSNEQFF.

The genes are TRBV6-5 and TRBJ1-3; D is undetermined. The CDR3 is 12 residues long. Germline loops: CDR1 MNHEY, CDR2 SVGAGI. V was clipped by 10 bases and J by 0 bases, with 7 bases between them. CDR3 loop: CATVNSGNTIYF. In DNA form, the CDR3 reads TGTGCCACCGTAAACTCTGGAAACACCATATATTTT.

V usage is TRBV11-3 and J usage is TRBJ2-7; tentatively, D is TRBD2 (6 bases). The V end was cut by 3 bases, the J end by 4 bases, with 10 bases between. The CDR3 runs to 13 residues. The germline V gene encodes CDR1 SGHNT and CDR2 YENEEA. This chain's CDR3 is CASSFPRGYEQYF. As DNA, the CDR3 is TGTGCCAGCAGCTTTCCCCGGGGGTACGAGCAGTACTTC.

The rearrangement uses TRBV6-5 and TRBJ1-2; 9 bases line up with TRBD1. From germline, CDR1 is MNHEY and CDR2 SVGAGI. The CDR3 extends over 14 amino acids. The ends lost 6 bases at V and 1 base at J; junction bases unmatched: 3. In nucleotides, the CDR3 is TGTGCCAGCAGAAGGGGACAGGGTAACTATGGCTACACCTTC. It codes for CASRRGQGNYGYTF.

The chain recombines TRBV14 with TRBJ2-5; possible D gene TRBD1, 5 bases. The CDR3 has 16 amino acids. Trimming stripped 2 bases from V and 5 bases from J, with 18 bases between. Germline CDR1 is SGHDN and CDR2 is FVKESK. This CDR3 reads CASSQSWLLQVETQYF. DNA for the CDR3: TGTGCCAGCAGCCAAAGTTGGTTATTACAGGTTGAGACCCAGTACTTC.

The V call is TRBV27, the J call TRBJ2-2; TRBD2 matches at 13 bases. This CDR3 has 18 residues. Germline trimming cut 4 bases from V and 5 bases from J; bases unmatched to any gene: 10. Germline V gene sequence: CDR1 MNHEY, CDR2 SMNVEV (reference sequence). In DNA, the CDR3 is TGTGCCAGCAGTTCGCCACATTTACTAGCGGGAGGGACCGGGGAGCTGTTTTTT. Amino acid sequence: CASSSPHLLAGGTGELFF.

The CDR3 spells CAVPGFDSGNTIYF. The DNA of the CDR3 is TGTGCCGTTCCGGGTTTCGACTCTGGAAACACCATATATTTT. The chain carries TRBV6-5 and TRBJ1-3; D ambiguous. In germline, CDR1 is MNHEY, CDR2 SVGAGI. V lost 11 bases to trimming and J lost 0 bases, with 14 bases between them. This CDR3 spans 14 amino acids.

The chain employs TRBV6-7 and TRBJ1-3; D possibly corresponds to TRBD1 (5 bases). TRBV6-7 is placed among ORFs of uncertain function. Trimming removed 0 bases at V and 1 base at J, with 16 bases between. The length of the CDR3 is 18 residues. CDR3 nucleotide sequence: TGTGCCAGCAGTTACTCGTGGGGCACAGTTCGATCTGGAAACACCATATATTTT. It is translated as CASSYSWGTVRSGNTIYF.

The rearrangement links TRBV6-1 to TRBJ1-1, with D uncertain. V lost 2 bases and J 3 bases, leaving 13 bases between the germline ends. The CDR3 contains 15 residues. Per the germline V gene, CDR1 is MNHNS and CDR2 is SASEGT. CDR3 sequence (DNA): TGTGCCAGCAGTGAACTTGTGGGCGGGCACACTGAAGCTTTCTTT. Translated, it gives CASSELVGGHTEAFF.

This clone came up many times. This sequence joins TRBV18 and TRBJ2-1, with 9 bases that match TRBD2. The V gene's germline CDR1 is KGHSH and CDR2 LQKENI. The CDR3 sequence is 20 residues long. V lost 4 bases, J lost 0 bases, and 16 bases stayed unmatched. The CDR3 DNA reads TGTGCCAGCTCACTTTCACAAGGGACTAGCATAACAGGCTCCTACAATGAGCAGTTCTTC. Encoded protein: CASSLSQGTSITGSYNEQFF.

V gene TRBV11-3 combines with J gene TRBJ2-4, with TRBD2 matching 10 bases. The CDR3 totals 14 residues. V trimming: 5 bases; J trimming: 6 bases; junction bases outside the gene matches: 4. CDR1 and CDR2 from the germline V gene are SGHNT and YENEEA. The CDR3 loop reads CASSPSGSGNIQYF. In DNA, the CDR3 is TGTGCCAGCAGCCCTAGCGGGAGTGGAAACATTCAGTACTTC.

The chain has TRBV7-9 and TRBJ2-5, with 8 bases lining up with TRBD1. With V trimmed by 4 bases and J by 5 bases, 6 bases remained unmatched. The CDR3 has 14 amino acids. In germline, CDR1 is SEHNR, CDR2 FQNEAQ (reference sequence). The CDR3: CASSYDRGGETQYF. The CDR3 DNA is TGTGCCAGCAGCTACGACAGGGGAGGCGAGACCCAGTACTTC. The complete variable domain, with remaining parts taken from reference TRBV7-9 and TRBJ2-5, reads DTGVSQNPRHKITKRGQNVTFRCDPISEHNRLYWYRQTLGQGPEFLTYFQNEAQLEKSRLLSDRFSAERPKGSFSTLEIQRTEQGDSAMYLCASSYDRGGETQYFGPGTRLLVL.

V usage is TRBV24-1 and J usage is TRBJ2-1; maybe TRBD2 (6 bases). CDR1 and CDR2 (germline): KGHDR, SFDVKD. The CDR3 is made up of 14 amino acids. V lost 9 bases to trimming and J lost 2 bases, with 13 bases between them. This chain's CDR3 is CATSFGSTYNEQFF. CDR3 DNA: TGTGCCACCTCTTTCGGGAGCACCTACAATGAGCAGTTCTTC.

On this clone: This sample also contains other DNA sequences that code for the same CDR3. The V and J genes are TRBV9 and TRBJ2-3; the D gene is possibly TRBD1 (5 bases). The CDR3 is 13 amino acids. Germline V lookup: CDR1 SGDLS, CDR2 YYNGEE. V shed 2 bases and J shed 3 bases, with 7 bases lying between them. The CDR3 here is CASSVPGTDTQYF. The CDR3, as DNA: TGTGCCAGCAGCGTTCCAGGGACAGATACGCAGTATTTT. The whole variable domain, filled in from reference TRBV9 and TRBJ2-3, reads DSGVTQTPKHLITATGQRVTLRCSPRSGDLSVYWYQQSLDQGLQFLIQYYNGEERAKGNILERFSAQQFPDLHSELNLSSLELGDSALYFCASSVPGTDTQYFGPGTRLTVL.

This sequence joins TRBV24-1 and TRBJ2-1; possibly TRBD2 for D (6 bases). Deletions cut 5 bases from V and 0 bases from J, with 13 bases between. This CDR3 has 16 residues. Looked up from germline, CDR1 is KGHDR and CDR2 is SFDVKD. Here the CDR3 DNA reads TGTGCCACCAGTGGCGGGACTCCCCACTCCTACAATGAGCAGTTCTTC. Translation: CATSGGTPHSYNEQFF.

The chain has TRBV15 and TRBJ2-3; 8 nucleotides align to TRBD2. Germline CDR1 LNHNV, CDR2 YYDKDF (reference sequence). The V gene end was trimmed by 0 bases and the J gene end by 4 bases; junction bases not matched to a gene: 3. This CDR3 contains 15 residues. The CDR3 region is CATSREIAGPDTQYF. The CDR3 DNA reads as TGTGCCACCAGCAGAGAGATAGCGGGACCAGATACGCAGTATTTT. Variable domain in full (rest from reference TRBV15 and TRBJ2-3): DAMVIQNPRYQVTQFGKPVTLSCSQTLNHNVMYWYQQKSSQAPKLLFHYYDKDFNNEADTPDNFQSRRPNTSFCFLDIRSPGLGDTAMYLCATSREIAGPDTQYFGPGTRLTVL.

V gene TRBV3-1 (or the pseudogene TRBV3-2) combines with J gene TRBJ2-2, with TRBD1 identical over 8 bases. V gave up 0 bases and J gave up 5 bases; unmatched junction bases: 11. The CDR3 spans 18 residues. Germline CDR1 is LGHDT and CDR2 is YNNKEL (reference sequence). The CDR3 DNA is TGTGCCAGCAGCCAAGATCGAAGTCCGGGACAGGAAACCGGGGAGCTGTTTTTT. It encodes CASSQDRSPGQETGELFF.

The chain links TRBV5-6 to TRBJ1-1, with 8 bases matching TRBD1. This CDR3 spans 16 amino acids. Germline CDR1 is SGHDT and CDR2 is YYEEEE. The junction had 8 bases not matched to a gene; V was cut back by 4 bases and J by 0 bases. In nucleotides, the CDR3 is TGTGCCAGCAGCCCTGGGACAGGACGGATGAACACTGAAGCTTTCTTT. This sequence encodes CASSPGTGRMNTEAFF.